This TCR beta chain was found in a study of OX40 agonist ivuxolimab in advanced cancers. The CDR3 is made up of 15 amino acids. After removal of 6 bases from V and 2 bases from J, the junction contained 7 bases not matched to a gene. CDR1 and CDR2 from the germline V gene are SGHRS and YFSETQ. Study-level findings and limits: Clonal expansion was seen in CD4+ and CD8+ blood T cells by week 6 at 0.1 to 3.0 mg/kg.

TCRdb's table, derived via immunoSEQ multiplex PCR, lists solely in-frame clones and lacks some. The table includes around 94,000 clones, 91% detected once. In regard to this clone: The target antigen is unknown.

The receptor was derived from an adult with an advanced solid tumor such as melanoma, head and neck, liver or kidney cancer. The specimen was CD4+ or CD8+ T cells sorted from blood, collected in a trial of the OX40 agonist ivuxolimab. The rearrangement joins TRBV5-1 to TRBJ2-2; 7 bases agree with TRBD1. Here the CDR3 reads CASNLGQPNTGELFF. The CDR3 region has the DNA TGCGCCAGCAACCTGGGACAGCCAAACACCGGGGAGCTGTTTTTT.